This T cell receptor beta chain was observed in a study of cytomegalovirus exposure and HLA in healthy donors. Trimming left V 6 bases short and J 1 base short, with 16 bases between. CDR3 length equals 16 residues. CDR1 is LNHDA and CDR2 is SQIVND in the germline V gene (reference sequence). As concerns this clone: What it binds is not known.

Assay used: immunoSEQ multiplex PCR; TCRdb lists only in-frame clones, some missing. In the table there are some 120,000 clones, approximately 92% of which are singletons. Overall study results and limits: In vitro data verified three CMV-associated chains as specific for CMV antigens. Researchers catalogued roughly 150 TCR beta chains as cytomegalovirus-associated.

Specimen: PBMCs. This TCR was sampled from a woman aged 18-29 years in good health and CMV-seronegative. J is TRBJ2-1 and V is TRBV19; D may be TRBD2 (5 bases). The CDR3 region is CASSQKLVTSYNEQFF. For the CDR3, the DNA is TGTGCCAGTAGCCAAAAACTAGTTACGTCCTACAATGAGCAGTTCTTC.